The rows below give T cell receptor beta chains drawn from one sample of a study of T cells after yellow fever vaccination. TCRdb re-analysed the 5' RACE reads in MiXCR, keeping a single row per CDR3 protein. The data contain more than 350,000 distinct CDR3 sequences, approximately 10% of them seen just once; the ten biggest clones take up less than 20%. The sample in question was PBMCs, obtained on the day of the first yellow fever vaccination. The receptors were sampled from a man aged 18 to 30 who received the YFV17D yellow fever vaccine. The CDR3 runs from the conserved cysteine through the conserved F or W. Fields, in order: CDR3 length, clone size, V gene, D gene, J gene, CDR3 protein, CDR3 DNA. D genes are given only for firm matches. Clone size appears in some rows only: once, few, many, or a class for an expanded clone.

CDR3 length: 13; clone size: .; V gene: TRBV29-1; D gene: .; J gene: TRBJ1-2; CDR3 protein: CSVGDEANYGYTF; CDR3 DNA: TGCAGCGTTGGGGACGAGGCGAACTATGGCTACACCTTC
CDR3 length: 13; clone size: .; V gene: TRBV5-1; D gene: .; J gene: TRBJ1-2; CDR3 protein: CASAREPGYGYTF; CDR3 DNA: TGCGCCAGTGCCAGAGAGCCGGGCTATGGCTACACCTTC
CDR3 length: 14; clone size: .; V gene: TRBV20-1; D gene: TRBD1; J gene: TRBJ1-2; CDR3 protein: CSASGQGDWYGYTF; CDR3 DNA: TGCAGTGCTAGCGGACAGGGGGATTGGTATGGCTACACCTTC
CDR3 length: 17; clone size: .; V gene: TRBV7-8; D gene: .; J gene: TRBJ1-5; CDR3 protein: CASSSTFTAYHHQPQHF; CDR3 DNA: TGTGCCAGCAGCTCAACCTTCACAGCTTATCATCATCAGCCCCAGCATTTT
CDR3 length: 14; clone size: few; V gene: TRBV20-1; D gene: TRBD2; J gene: TRBJ2-3; CDR3 protein: CSARFAGGADTQYF; CDR3 DNA: TGCAGTGCTAGATTTGCGGGGGGAGCAGATACGCAGTATTTT
CDR3 length: 15; clone size: .; V gene: TRBV6-5; D gene: TRBD2; J gene: TRBJ2-7; CDR3 protein: CASSYGRGESYEQYF; CDR3 DNA: TGTGCCAGCAGTTACGGCCGGGGGGAGTCCTACGAGCAGTACTTC
CDR3 length: 18; clone size: .; V gene: TRBV7-3; D gene: TRBD1; J gene: TRBJ2-2; CDR3 protein: CASSPWTGGHANTGELFF; CDR3 DNA: TGTGCCAGCAGCCCTTGGACAGGTGGACACGCGAACACCGGGGAGCTGTTTTTT
CDR3 length: 16; clone size: few; V gene: TRBV7-2; D gene: .; J gene: TRBJ2-5; CDR3 protein: CASSLRFRGSLKTQYF; CDR3 DNA: TGTGCCAGCAGCTTACGGTTCCGGGGGTCTCTTAAGACCCAGTACTTC
CDR3 length: 16; clone size: few; V gene: TRBV28; D gene: .; J gene: TRBJ1-5; CDR3 protein: CASSLGGAYSNQPQHF; CDR3 DNA: TGTGCCAGCAGTTTAGGAGGGGCCTATAGCAATCAGCCCCAGCATTTT
CDR3 length: 17; clone size: .; V gene: TRBV10-3; D gene: .; J gene: TRBJ2-3; CDR3 protein: CAISDFSPGLTTDTQYF; CDR3 DNA: TGTGCCATCAGTGACTTTTCCCCGGGACTTACCACAGATACGCAGTATTTT
CDR3 length: 15; clone size: many; V gene: TRBV7-9; D gene: .; J gene: TRBJ1-2; CDR3 protein: CASSHQAQGWSGYTF; CDR3 DNA: TGTGCCAGCAGCCATCAAGCACAGGGATGGAGTGGCTACACCTTC
CDR3 length: 15; clone size: few; V gene: TRBV7-2; D gene: TRBD1; J gene: TRBJ2-2; CDR3 protein: CASSRDRGVAGELFF; CDR3 DNA: TGTGCCAGCAGCCGGGACAGGGGGGTCGCCGGGGAGCTGTTTTTT
CDR3 length: 16; clone size: few; V gene: TRBV6-1; D gene: .; J gene: TRBJ1-2; CDR3 protein: CASTPRVEGLDYGYTF; CDR3 DNA: TGTGCCAGCACACCTAGAGTTGAGGGGTTGGACTATGGCTACACCTTC
CDR3 length: 16; clone size: few; V gene: TRBV7-3; D gene: .; J gene: TRBJ2-2; CDR3 protein: CASSLTHTGNTGELFF; CDR3 DNA: TGTGCCAGCAGCTTAACGCACACGGGGAACACCGGGGAGCTGTTTTTT
CDR3 length: 16; clone size: few; V gene: TRBV5-6; D gene: .; J gene: TRBJ2-3; CDR3 protein: CASSLWGRFNTDTQYF; CDR3 DNA: TGTGCCAGCAGCTTGTGGGGAAGGTTTAACACAGATACGCAGTATTTT
CDR3 length: 13; clone size: few; V gene: TRBV7-8; D gene: TRBD1; J gene: TRBJ1-2; CDR3 protein: CASSLGHRGGYTF; CDR3 DNA: TGTGCCAGCAGCTTAGGCCACAGGGGCGGCTACACCTTC
CDR3 length: 15; clone size: .; V gene: TRBV9; D gene: TRBD2; J gene: TRBJ2-5; CDR3 protein: CASSRGGLYQETQYF; CDR3 DNA: TGTGCCAGCAGCCGCGGGGGGCTGTACCAAGAGACCCAGTACTTC
CDR3 length: 15; clone size: few; V gene: TRBV28; D gene: TRBD2; J gene: TRBJ2-5; CDR3 protein: CASTPPTSGVETQYF; CDR3 DNA: TGTGCCAGCACCCCTCCAACTAGCGGGGTGGAGACCCAGTACTTC
CDR3 length: 14; clone size: .; V gene: TRBV7-9; D gene: .; J gene: TRBJ1-4; CDR3 protein: CASSESWGNEKLFF; CDR3 DNA: TGTGCCAGCAGCGAAAGTTGGGGGAATGAAAAACTGTTTTTT
CDR3 length: 13; clone size: many; V gene: TRBV27; D gene: TRBD1; J gene: TRBJ2-4; CDR3 protein: CASSRQGENIQYF; CDR3 DNA: TGTGCCAGCAGTCGACAGGGGGAGAACATTCAGTACTTC
CDR3 length: 17; clone size: .; V gene: TRBV4-1; D gene: TRBD2; J gene: TRBJ2-7; CDR3 protein: CASSQLTSGIVSYEQYF; CDR3 DNA: TGCGCCAGCAGCCAATTGACTAGCGGAATAGTCTCCTACGAGCAGTACTTC
CDR3 length: 14; clone size: few; V gene: TRBV7-2; D gene: .; J gene: TRBJ2-5; CDR3 protein: CASSLAGSWETQYF; CDR3 DNA: TGTGCCAGCAGCTTAGCGGGTAGCTGGGAGACCCAGTACTTC
CDR3 length: 15; clone size: few; V gene: TRBV6-4; D gene: TRBD2; J gene: TRBJ2-1; CDR3 protein: CASSGSGGDYNEQFF; CDR3 DNA: TGTGCCAGCAGTGGTAGCGGGGGGGATTACAATGAGCAGTTCTTC
CDR3 length: 15; clone size: .; V gene: TRBV12-3/TRBV12-4; D gene: .; J gene: TRBJ1-4; CDR3 protein: CASSLSDSPGEKLFF; CDR3 DNA: TGTGCCAGCAGTTTGTCCGACAGTCCGGGTGAAAAACTGTTTTTT
CDR3 length: 13; clone size: many; V gene: TRBV29-1; D gene: .; J gene: TRBJ1-1; CDR3 protein: CSVESGRATEAFF; CDR3 DNA: TGCAGCGTTGAATCGGGCAGGGCCACTGAAGCTTTCTTT
CDR3 length: 13; clone size: .; V gene: TRBV7-8; D gene: .; J gene: TRBJ1-2; CDR3 protein: CASSLVSWYGYTF; CDR3 DNA: TGTGCCAGCAGCTTAGTGAGTTGGTATGGCTACACCTTC
CDR3 length: 18; clone size: .; V gene: TRBV2; D gene: TRBD2; J gene: TRBJ2-1; CDR3 protein: CTCIQGTSGGRSYNEQFF; CDR3 DNA: TGTACCTGCATTCAAGGGACTAGCGGGGGGAGATCCTACAATGAGCAGTTCTTC
CDR3 length: 17; clone size: many; V gene: TRBV5-1; D gene: .; J gene: TRBJ1-2; CDR3 protein: CASSSSYGQALSYGYTF; CDR3 DNA: TGCGCCAGCAGCTCTTCATACGGACAAGCTTTGAGTTATGGCTACACCTTC
CDR3 length: 17; clone size: .; V gene: TRBV11-2; D gene: TRBD2; J gene: TRBJ2-3; CDR3 protein: CASSLGFQRGSTDTQYF; CDR3 DNA: TGTGCCAGCAGCTTAGGTTTCCAGCGGGGGAGCACAGATACGCAGTATTTT
CDR3 length: 16; clone size: few; V gene: TRBV10-1; D gene: TRBD1; J gene: TRBJ2-2; CDR3 protein: CASSEGTGVRTGELFF; CDR3 DNA: TGCGCCAGCAGTGAGGGGACAGGGGTGCGCACCGGGGAGCTGTTTTTT
CDR3 length: 14; clone size: few; V gene: TRBV5-1; D gene: .; J gene: TRBJ1-1; CDR3 protein: CASSGDSTNTEAFF; CDR3 DNA: TGCGCCAGCAGCGGGGACTCTACGAACACTGAAGCTTTCTTT
CDR3 length: 18; clone size: .; V gene: TRBV5-1; D gene: .; J gene: TRBJ1-1; CDR3 protein: CASSLASGQSPMNTEAFF; CDR3 DNA: TGCGCCAGCAGCTTGGCGTCCGGCCAGTCCCCGATGAACACTGAAGCTTTCTTT
CDR3 length: 15; clone size: many; V gene: TRBV5-4; D gene: .; J gene: TRBJ2-1; CDR3 protein: CASSLTGSSYNEQFF; CDR3 DNA: TGTGCCAGCAGCTTGACAGGGAGCTCCTACAATGAGCAGTTCTTC
CDR3 length: 15; clone size: .; V gene: TRBV20-1; D gene: .; J gene: TRBJ2-3; CDR3 protein: CSAKWPGGRTDTQYF; CDR3 DNA: TGCAGTGCTAAGTGGCCGGGGGGCCGCACAGATACGCAGTATTTT
CDR3 length: 12; clone size: .; V gene: TRBV6-2/TRBV6-3; D gene: .; J gene: TRBJ2-7; CDR3 protein: CASNEGIYEQYF; CDR3 DNA: TGTGCCAGCAACGAAGGGATCTACGAGCAGTACTTC
CDR3 length: 15; clone size: many; V gene: TRBV20-1; D gene: TRBD1; J gene: TRBJ2-7; CDR3 protein: CSAGTGQGLLLEQYF; CDR3 DNA: TGCAGTGCCGGGACGGGACAGGGCCTTCTTTTGGAGCAGTACTTC
CDR3 length: 13; clone size: few; V gene: TRBV19; D gene: .; J gene: TRBJ2-2; CDR3 protein: CASSIEGTGELFF; CDR3 DNA: TGTGCCAGTAGTATTGAGGGGACCGGGGAGCTGTTTTTT
CDR3 length: 16; clone size: .; V gene: TRBV4-3; D gene: .; J gene: TRBJ2-1; CDR3 protein: CASSLTTGASYNEQFF; CDR3 DNA: TGCGCCAGCAGCCTTACGACGGGGGCCTCCTACAATGAGCAGTTCTTC
CDR3 length: 13; clone size: .; V gene: TRBV3-1; D gene: TRBD2; J gene: TRBJ2-2; CDR3 protein: CASSREGQGELFF; CDR3 DNA: TGTGCCAGCAGTCGGGAGGGGCAAGGAGAGCTGTTTTTT
CDR3 length: 15; clone size: few; V gene: TRBV6-4; D gene: TRBD1; J gene: TRBJ1-2; CDR3 protein: CASNPTGTGNYGYTF; CDR3 DNA: TGTGCCAGCAACCCTACAGGGACAGGGAACTATGGCTACACCTTC
CDR3 length: 12; clone size: .; V gene: TRBV20-1; D gene: .; J gene: TRBJ2-1; CDR3 protein: CSATAIYNEQFF; CDR3 DNA: TGCAGTGCTACGGCGATATACAATGAGCAGTTCTTC